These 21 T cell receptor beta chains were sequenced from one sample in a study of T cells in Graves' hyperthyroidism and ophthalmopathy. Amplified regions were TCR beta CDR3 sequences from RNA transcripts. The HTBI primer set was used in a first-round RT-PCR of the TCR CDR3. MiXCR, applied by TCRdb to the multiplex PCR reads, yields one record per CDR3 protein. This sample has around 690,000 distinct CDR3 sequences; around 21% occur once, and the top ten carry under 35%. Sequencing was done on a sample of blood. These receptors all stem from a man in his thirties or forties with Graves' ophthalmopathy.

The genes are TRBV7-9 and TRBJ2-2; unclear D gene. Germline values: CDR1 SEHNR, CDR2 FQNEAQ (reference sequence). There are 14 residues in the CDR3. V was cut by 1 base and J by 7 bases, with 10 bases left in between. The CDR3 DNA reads TGTGCCAGCAGCTTAGAATCCGGGCTCGGGGAGCTGTTTTTT. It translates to CASSLESGLGELFF.

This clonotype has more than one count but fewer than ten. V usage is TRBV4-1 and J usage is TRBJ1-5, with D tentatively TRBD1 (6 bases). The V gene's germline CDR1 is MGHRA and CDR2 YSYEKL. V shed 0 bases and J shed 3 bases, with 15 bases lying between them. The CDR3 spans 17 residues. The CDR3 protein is CASSQDPPRGANQPQHF. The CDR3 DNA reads TGCGCCAGCAGCCAAGATCCCCCCAGGGGTGCCAATCAGCCCCAGCATTTT.

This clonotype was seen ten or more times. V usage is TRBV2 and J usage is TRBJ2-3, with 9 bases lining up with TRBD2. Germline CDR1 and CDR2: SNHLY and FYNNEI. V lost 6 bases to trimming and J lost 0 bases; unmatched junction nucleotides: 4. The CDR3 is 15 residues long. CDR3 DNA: TGTGCCAGCAGGCGACTAGCGGCTAGCACAGATACGCAGTATTTT. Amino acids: CASRRLAASTDTQYF.

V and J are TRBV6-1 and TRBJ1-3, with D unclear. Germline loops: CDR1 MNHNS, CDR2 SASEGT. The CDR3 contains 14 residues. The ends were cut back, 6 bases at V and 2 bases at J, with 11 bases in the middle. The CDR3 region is CASSHASTGNTIYF. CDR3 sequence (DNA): TGTGCCAGCAGCCACGCTAGTACTGGAAACACCATATATTTT.

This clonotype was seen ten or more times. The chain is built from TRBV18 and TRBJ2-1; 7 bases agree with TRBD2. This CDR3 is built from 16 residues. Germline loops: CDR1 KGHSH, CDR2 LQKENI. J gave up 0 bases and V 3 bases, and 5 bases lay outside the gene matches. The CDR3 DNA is TGTGCCAGCTCACCCCCGGGGAGGGGCTCCTACAATGAGCAGTTCTTC. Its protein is CASSPPGRGSYNEQFF. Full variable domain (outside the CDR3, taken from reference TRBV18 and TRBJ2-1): NAGVMQNPRHLVRRRGQEARLRCSPMKGHSHVYWYRQLPEEGLKFMVYLQKENIIDESGMPKERFSAEFPKEGPSILRIQQVVRGDSAAYFCASSPPGRGSYNEQFFGPGTRLTVL.

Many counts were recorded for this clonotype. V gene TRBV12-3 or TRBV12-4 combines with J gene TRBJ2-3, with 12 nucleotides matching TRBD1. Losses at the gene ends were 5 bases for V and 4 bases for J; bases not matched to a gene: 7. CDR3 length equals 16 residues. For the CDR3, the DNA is TGTGCCAGCAGTCCGGGGACAGGGGGCGAAGCAGATACGCAGTATTTT. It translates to CASSPGTGGEADTQYF.

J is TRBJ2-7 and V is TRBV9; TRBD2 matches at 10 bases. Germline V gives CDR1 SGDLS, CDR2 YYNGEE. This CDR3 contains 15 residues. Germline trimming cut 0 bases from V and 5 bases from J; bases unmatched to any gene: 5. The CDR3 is CASSVDTSGNHEQYF. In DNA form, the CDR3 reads TGTGCCAGCAGCGTAGACACTAGCGGGAATCACGAGCAGTACTTC.

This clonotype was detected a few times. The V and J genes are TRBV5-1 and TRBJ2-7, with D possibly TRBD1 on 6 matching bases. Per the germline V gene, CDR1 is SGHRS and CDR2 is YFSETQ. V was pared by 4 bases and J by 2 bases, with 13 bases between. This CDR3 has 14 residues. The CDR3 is CASSQIQGPYEQYF. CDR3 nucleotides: TGCGCCAGCAGCCAAATACAGGGACCCTACGAGCAGTACTTC.

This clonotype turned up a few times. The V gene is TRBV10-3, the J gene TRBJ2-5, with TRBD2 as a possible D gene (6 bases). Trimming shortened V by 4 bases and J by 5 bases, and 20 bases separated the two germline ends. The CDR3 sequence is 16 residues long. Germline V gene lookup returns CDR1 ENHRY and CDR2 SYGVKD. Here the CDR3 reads CAISAYPGGRVETQYF. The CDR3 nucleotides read TGTGCCATCAGTGCCTACCCTGGGGGGAGAGTGGAGACCCAGTACTTC.

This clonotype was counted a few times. The CDR3 region has the DNA TGTGCCAGCAGTCCCGCCGGGACAGGGGGCACAGATACGCAGTATTTT. Residues: CASSPAGTGGTDTQYF. The chain links TRBV12-3 or TRBV12-4 to TRBJ2-3; 10 nucleotides line up with TRBD1. This CDR3 spans 16 amino acids. Trimming took 5 bases from V and 1 from J; bases not matched to a gene: 6.

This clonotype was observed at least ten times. The CDR3 spells CASSHPGNTGELFF. CDR3 DNA: TGTGCCAGCAGCCATCCCGGGAACACCGGGGAGCTGTTTTTT. V gene TRBV3-1 combines with J gene TRBJ2-2, with unresolved D. The CDR3 is 14 amino acids. Germline V gives CDR1 LGHDT, CDR2 YNNKEL (reference sequence). Trimming took 3 bases from V and 1 from J, leaving 6 bases between them.

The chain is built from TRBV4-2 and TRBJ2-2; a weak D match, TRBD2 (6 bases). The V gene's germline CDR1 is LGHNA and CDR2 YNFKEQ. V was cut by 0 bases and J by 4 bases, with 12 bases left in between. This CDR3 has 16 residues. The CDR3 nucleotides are TGTGCCAGCAGCCAAGATCTGGCGGGGTCCACCGGGGAGCTGTTTTTT. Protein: CASSQDLAGSTGELFF.

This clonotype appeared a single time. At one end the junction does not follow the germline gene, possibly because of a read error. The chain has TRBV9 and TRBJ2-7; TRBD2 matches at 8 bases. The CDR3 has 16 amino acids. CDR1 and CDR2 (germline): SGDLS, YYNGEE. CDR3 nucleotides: TGCGCCAGCAGCTCAAAATCCGGGACTAGGCCCTACGAGCAGTACTTC. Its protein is CASSSKSGTRPYEQYF.

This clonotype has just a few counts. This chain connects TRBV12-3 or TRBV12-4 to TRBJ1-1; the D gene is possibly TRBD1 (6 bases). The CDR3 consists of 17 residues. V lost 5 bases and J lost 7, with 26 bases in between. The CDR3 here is CASSPQTTGIGTVEAFF. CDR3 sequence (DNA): TGTGCCAGCAGTCCGCAAACTACAGGGATAGGAACAGTTGAAGCTTTCTTT.

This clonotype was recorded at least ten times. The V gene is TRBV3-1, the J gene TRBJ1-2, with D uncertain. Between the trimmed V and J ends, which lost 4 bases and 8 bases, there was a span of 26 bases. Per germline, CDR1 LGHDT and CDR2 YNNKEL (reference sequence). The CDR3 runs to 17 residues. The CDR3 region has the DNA TGTGCCAGCAGCCTCTCTACGACCGGGCCCAGAATGGGAGGCTACACCTTC. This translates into CASSLSTTGPRMGGYTF.

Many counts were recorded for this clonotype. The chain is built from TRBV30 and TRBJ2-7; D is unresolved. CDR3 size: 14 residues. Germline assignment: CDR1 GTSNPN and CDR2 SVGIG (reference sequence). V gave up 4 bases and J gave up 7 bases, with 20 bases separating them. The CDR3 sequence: CAWMAPSAPREQYF. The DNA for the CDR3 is TGTGCCTGGATGGCCCCATCGGCCCCCCGGGAGCAGTACTTC.

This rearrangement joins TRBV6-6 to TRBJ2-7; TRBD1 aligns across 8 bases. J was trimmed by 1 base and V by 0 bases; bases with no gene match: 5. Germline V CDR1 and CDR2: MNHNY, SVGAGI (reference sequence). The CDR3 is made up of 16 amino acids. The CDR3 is CASSYSGTGFSYEQYF. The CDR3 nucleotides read TGTGCCAGCAGTTACTCCGGGACAGGATTTTCCTACGAGCAGTACTTC.

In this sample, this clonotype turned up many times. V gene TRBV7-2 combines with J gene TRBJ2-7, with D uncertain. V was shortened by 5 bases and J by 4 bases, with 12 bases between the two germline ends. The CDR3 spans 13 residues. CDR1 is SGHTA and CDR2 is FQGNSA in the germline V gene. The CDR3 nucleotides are TGTGCCAGCAGCCCCAGTTTAGTGTACGAGCAGTACTTC. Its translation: CASSPSLVYEQYF.

The CDR3 nucleotides read TGTGCCAGCAATCCTACCCCTTTTGGGATACGCCAAAACAATGAGCAGTTCTTC. Its protein is CASNPTPFGIRQNNEQFF. This chain joins TRBV6-1 and TRBJ2-1; D remains unclear. V gave up 7 bases and J gave up 5 bases, with 27 bases separating them. Germline values: CDR1 MNHNS, CDR2 SASEGT. The CDR3 has 18 residues.

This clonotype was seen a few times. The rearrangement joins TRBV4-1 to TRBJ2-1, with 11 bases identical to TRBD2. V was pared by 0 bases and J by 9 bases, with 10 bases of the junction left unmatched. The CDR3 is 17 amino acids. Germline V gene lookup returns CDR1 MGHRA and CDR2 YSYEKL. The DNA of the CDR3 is TGCGCCAGCAGCCAAGATCGGGTAGGGCTAGCGGGAGGTGAGCAGTTCTTC. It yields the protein CASSQDRVGLAGGEQFF.

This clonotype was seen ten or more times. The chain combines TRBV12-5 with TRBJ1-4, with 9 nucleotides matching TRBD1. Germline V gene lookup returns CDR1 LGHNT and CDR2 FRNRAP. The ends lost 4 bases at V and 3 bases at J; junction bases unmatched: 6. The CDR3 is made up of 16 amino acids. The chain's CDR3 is CASGSTRDRANEKLFF. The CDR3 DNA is TGTGCTAGTGGTTCGACCCGGGACAGGGCTAATGAAAAACTGTTTTTT.